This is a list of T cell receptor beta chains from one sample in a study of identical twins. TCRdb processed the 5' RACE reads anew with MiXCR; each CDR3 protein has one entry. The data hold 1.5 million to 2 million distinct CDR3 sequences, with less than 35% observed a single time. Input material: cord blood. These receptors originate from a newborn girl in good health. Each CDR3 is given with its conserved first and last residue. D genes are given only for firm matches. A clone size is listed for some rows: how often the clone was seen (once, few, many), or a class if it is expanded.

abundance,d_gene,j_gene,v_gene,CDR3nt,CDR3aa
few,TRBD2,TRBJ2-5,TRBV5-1,TGCGCCAGCAGCCCAGCGGGGCAGCAAGAGACCCAGTACTTC,CASSPAGQQETQYF
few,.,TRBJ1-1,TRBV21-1,TGTGCCAGCAGCTCAGGGCGACAGGGTCTGAACACTGAAGCTTTCTTT,CASSSGRQGLNTEAFF
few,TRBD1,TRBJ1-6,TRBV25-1,TGTGCCAGCAGTGAAGGACAGGGGCGTAATTCACCCCTCCACTTT,CASSEGQGRNSPLHF
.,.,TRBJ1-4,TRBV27,TGTGCCAGCACCCCGGACGGAGGGGAAAAACTGTTTTTT,CASTPDGGEKLFF
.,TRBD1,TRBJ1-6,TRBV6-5,TGTGCCAGCAGCAGGACAGGGAGCTCACCCCTCCACTTT,CASSRTGSSPLHF
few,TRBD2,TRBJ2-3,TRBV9,TGTGCCAGCAGCGTAGTCGGGGGGGCCGGAGATACGCAGTATTTT,CASSVVGGAGDTQYF
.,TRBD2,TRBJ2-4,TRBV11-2,TGTGCCAGCAGCCCGCGGGCTAGCGGGAGAGGACAAGGGAAAAACATTCAGTACTTC,CASSPRASGRGQGKNIQYF
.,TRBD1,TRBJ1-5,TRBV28,TGTGCCAGCAATCAACAGGGGGCCCAGCATTTT,CASNQQGAQHF
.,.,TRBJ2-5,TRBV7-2,TGTGCCAGCAGCTATGGTTGGGGGGTTACAGAGACCCAGTACTTC,CASSYGWGVTETQYF
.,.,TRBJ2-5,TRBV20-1,TGCAGTGCTAGAGTTCCGCAGAGGCGAGAGACCCAGTACTTC,CSARVPQRRETQYF
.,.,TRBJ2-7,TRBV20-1,TGCAGTGCTAGATCTATAGGGCGGGGACCTTACGAGCAGTACTTC,CSARSIGRGPYEQYF
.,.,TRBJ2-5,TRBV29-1,TGCAGCGCCCGACTTGCCCTGAACCAAGAGACCCAGAACTTC,CSARLALNQETQNF
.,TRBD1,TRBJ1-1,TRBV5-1,TGCGCCAGCAGCTTCGTGAGGGGGCTTGGCACTGAAGCTTTCTTT,CASSFVRGLGTEAFF
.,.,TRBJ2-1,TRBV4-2,TGTGCCAGCAGCCAAGATACTAGTTCTGTGGGCAATGAGCAGTTCTTC,CASSQDTSSVGNEQFF
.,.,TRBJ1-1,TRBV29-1,TGCAGCGTCAACAGGGATTTTATGAACACTGAAGCTTTCTTT,CSVNRDFMNTEAFF
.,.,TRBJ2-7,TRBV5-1,TGCGCCAGCAGCTTAGGGGGGCGGGACCTCTACGAGCAGTACTTC,CASSLGGRDLYEQYF
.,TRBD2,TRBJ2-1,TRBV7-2,TGTGCCAGCAGCCTCTCCCGGACTAGCGGGGGGCGCCGATCCTACAATGAGCAGTTCTTC,CASSLSRTSGGRRSYNEQFF
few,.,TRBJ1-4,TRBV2,TGTGCCAGCAGAGCAGGGTACACTAATGAAAAACTGTTTTTT,CASRAGYTNEKLFF
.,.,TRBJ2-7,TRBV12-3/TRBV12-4,TGTGCCAGCAGTTTACCGCCTCTAGCGATTCGGGAGCAGTACTTC,CASSLPPLAIREQYF
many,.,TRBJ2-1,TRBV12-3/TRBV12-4,TGTGCCAGCAGTTTAAGGGGGGAGCAGTTCTTC,CASSLRGEQFF
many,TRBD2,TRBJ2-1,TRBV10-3,TGTGCCATCAGTGAGTCAGGCGGGGGGGCTTATAATGAGCAGTTCTTC,CAISESGGGAYNEQFF
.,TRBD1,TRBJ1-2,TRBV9,TGTGCCAGCAGCGTATTGGACAGGGGTTATGGCTACACCTTC,CASSVLDRGYGYTF
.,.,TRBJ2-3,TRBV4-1,TGCGCCAGCAGCCAAGATGAAAGGGCAGCCAATACGCAGTATTTT,CASSQDERAANTQYF
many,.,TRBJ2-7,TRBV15,TGTGCCACCAGCAGAGACGGTACCTACGAGCAGTACTTC,CATSRDGTYEQYF
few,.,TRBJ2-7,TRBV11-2,TGTGCCAGCAGCTTAATGGGAGGTACCTACGAGCAGTACTTC,CASSLMGGTYEQYF
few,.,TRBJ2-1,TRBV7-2,TGTGCCAGCAGCTCCTACCGGCACGATGAGCAGTTCTTC,CASSSYRHDEQFF
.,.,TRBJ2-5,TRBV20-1,TGCAGTGCTAGAGATTGGCTAACGGGAGAGGAGCAGTACTTC,CSARDWLTGEEQYF
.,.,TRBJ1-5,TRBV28,TGTGCCAGCAACAGTTTCACCCATAAGGAGGATCAGCCCCAGCATTTT,CASNSFTHKEDQPQHF
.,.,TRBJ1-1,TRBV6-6,TGTGCCAGCAGTTACTCGGGTCCCGCTGAAGCTTTCTTT,CASSYSGPAEAFF
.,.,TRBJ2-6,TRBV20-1,TGCAGTGCTTGGGGACACTTCAGCTCTGGGGCCAACGTCCTGACTTTC,CSAWGHFSSGANVLTF
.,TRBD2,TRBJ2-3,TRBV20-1,TGCAGTGCAACCAATTGGGAAGCGGGAGACACAGATACGCAGTATTTT,CSATNWEAGDTDTQYF
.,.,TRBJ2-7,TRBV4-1,TGCGCCAGCAGCCAAGATTCGGCAGGGCTCTACGAGCAGTACTTC,CASSQDSAGLYEQYF
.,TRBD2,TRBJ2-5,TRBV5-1,TGCGCCAGCAGCCCTGCGGGAGTTGGAGAGACCCAGTACTTC,CASSPAGVGETQYF
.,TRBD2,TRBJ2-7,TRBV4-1,TGCGCCAGCAGCCTCCTTATAGCGGGTCTCTCCTACGAGCAGTACTTC,CASSLLIAGLSYEQYF
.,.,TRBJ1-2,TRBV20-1,TGCAGCCTTCTTAGGGCAACTCCTTATGGCTACACCTTC,CSLLRATPYGYTF
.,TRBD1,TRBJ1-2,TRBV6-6,TGTGCCAGCAGTTACTCCCGACAGGGGAGCTATGGCTACACCTTC,CASSYSRQGSYGYTF
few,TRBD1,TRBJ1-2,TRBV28,TGTGCCAGCAGTCTCCCCGGGACAGCTAACTATGGCTACACCTTC,CASSLPGTANYGYTF
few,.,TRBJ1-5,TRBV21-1,TGTGCCAGCAGCGGAAACAGGGCTACCAATCAGCCCCAGCATTTT,CASSGNRATNQPQHF
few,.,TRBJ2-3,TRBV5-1,TGCGCCAGCCGGGGGCGGCCTAGCACAGATACGCAGTATTTT,CASRGRPSTDTQYF
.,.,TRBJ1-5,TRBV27,TGTGCCAGCAGTTTATATGGGGATCGGGGCAATCAGCCCCAGCATTTT,CASSLYGDRGNQPQHF
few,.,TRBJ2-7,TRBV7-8,TGTGCCAGCAGCTTAGTGGGGGCAGCGGGGAAATACGAGCAGTACTTC,CASSLVGAAGKYEQYF